This entry is about one T cell receptor (beta chain). TCRdb reprocessed the RT-PCR reads with MiXCR, giving one entry per CDR3 protein. Of about a million distinct CDR3 sequences in the sample, approximately 18% are singletons; the top ten hold 6%. Germline CDR1 reads MNHNS; CDR2 reads SASEGT. This CDR3 is 15 amino acids long. V was trimmed by 4 bases and J by 0 bases, leaving 12 bases between them. The data belong to a study of patients and donors after allogeneic stem cell transplantation. The source of this sequence is a human donor who was either an allogeneic HSCT recipient or a stem cell or donor lymphocyte infusion donor (not recorded which). It is not recorded whose cells these are; they may come from a transplant donor. Sequencing input: blood, either unsorted or a sorted T cell fraction (not recorded which). The chain has TRBV6-1 and TRBJ1-2, with D uncertain. CDR3 sequence: CASSATGLTNYGYTF. The DNA of the CDR3 is TGTGCCAGCAGTGCAACCGGACTGACTAACTATGGCTACACCTTC.